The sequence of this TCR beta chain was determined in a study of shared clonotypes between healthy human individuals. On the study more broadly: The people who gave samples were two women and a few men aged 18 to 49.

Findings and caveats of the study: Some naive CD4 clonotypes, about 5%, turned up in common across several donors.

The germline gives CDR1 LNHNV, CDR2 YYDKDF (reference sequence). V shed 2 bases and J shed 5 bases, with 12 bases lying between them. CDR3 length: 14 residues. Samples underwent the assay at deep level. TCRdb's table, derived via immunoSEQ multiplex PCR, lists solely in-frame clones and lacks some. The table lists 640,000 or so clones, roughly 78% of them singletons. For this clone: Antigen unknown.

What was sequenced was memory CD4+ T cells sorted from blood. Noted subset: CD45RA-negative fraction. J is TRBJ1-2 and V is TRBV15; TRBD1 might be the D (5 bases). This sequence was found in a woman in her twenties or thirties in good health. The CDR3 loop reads CATSRTGTAYGYTF. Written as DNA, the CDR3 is TGTGCCACCAGCAGAACCGGGACGGCGTATGGCTACACCTTC. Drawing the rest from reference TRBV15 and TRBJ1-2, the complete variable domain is DAMVIQNPRYQVTQFGKPVTLSCSQTLNHNVMYWYQQKSSQAPKLLFHYYDKDFNNEADTPDNFQSRRPNTSFCFLDIRSPGLGDTAMYLCATSRTGTAYGYTFGSGTRLTVV.